A single sample is the source of the 3 T cell receptor beta chains below, sequenced in a study of liver allograft versus peripheral blood T cells. About the research overall: A comparison was made between T cell receptor repertoires in transplanted livers and those in recipients' peripheral blood.

TCRdb ran MiXCR on the reads and lists one entry per CDR3 protein. Of about 9,100 distinct CDR3 sequences detected, 20% appear once; the ten largest clones hold over 5%. The origin of the receptors is a human patient who had a liver transplant. Some of the T cells may derive from the graft donor.

In its sample, this clonotype is medium-sized. The chain links TRBV6-1 to TRBJ1-1, with a possible D match to TRBD1 (5 bases). Per germline, CDR1 MNHNS and CDR2 SASEGT. V lost 4 bases and J lost 1, with 7 bases in between. CDR3 size: 13 residues. CDR3 nucleotides: TGTGCCAGCAGTGTAACAGGGAACACTGAAGCTTTCTTT. It is translated as CASSVTGNTEAFF.

The V call is TRBV12-3 or TRBV12-4, the J call TRBJ1-4; weak D call: TRBD1 (5 bases). The CDR3 extends over 13 amino acids. Trimming shortened V by 6 bases and J by 4 bases, and 9 bases separated the two germline ends. In DNA form, the CDR3 reads TGTGCCAGCAGACGGGGGGTTAATGAAAAACTGTTTTTT. As protein: CASRRGVNEKLFF.

V is TRBV29-1 and J is TRBJ1-5; TRBD1 matches at 8 bases. The germline V gene encodes CDR1 SQVTM and CDR2 ANQGSEA. The CDR3 has 14 residues. V was pared by 4 bases and J by 11 bases, with 13 bases of the junction left unmatched. CDR3 nucleotides: TGCAGCGTTGCGGGAGGGCAGGGGGCGAATACCCAGCATTTT. It yields the protein CSVAGGQGANTQHF. Complete variable domain (other parts from reference TRBV29-1 and TRBJ1-5): SAVISQKPSRDICQRGTSLTIQCQVDSQVTMMFWYRQQPGQSLTLIATANQGSEATYESGFVIDKFPISRPNLTFSTLTVSNMSPEDSSIYLCSVAGGQGANTQHFGDGTRLSIL.